The rows below give T cell receptor beta chains drawn from one sample of a study of blood T cell repertoires in COVID-19. The protocol was immunoSEQ multiplex PCR, while the TCRdb copy is restricted to in-frame clones and leaves out a portion. The sample shows hundreds of thousands of clones, approximately 83% of them seen only once. What was sequenced was peripheral blood. The origin of the receptors is a middle-aged man with acute or convalescent COVID-19. CDR3s include the opening cysteine and the closing phenylalanine or tryptophan. D genes are given only for firm matches. Where a row states a size, it is once, few, many or the class of an expanded clone; other rows omit it.

DNA: TGCGCCAGCAGCTGGCGGCTAGCGGGAGCCACAGATACGCAGTATTTT
CDR3: CASSWRLAGATDTQYF
V: TRBV5-1
J: TRBJ2-3
D: TRBD2
size: .

DNA: TGTGCCAGCAGCGTAGGGGGACTAGCGGGTAACAATGCCGGTAACAATGAGCAGTTCTTC
CDR3: CASSVGGLAGNNAGNNEQFF
V: TRBV9
J: TRBJ2-1
D: TRBD2
size: .

DNA: TGTGCCAGCAGCTTCCCCGGGACTCCGTTACATTTT
CDR3: CASSFPGTPLHF
V: TRBV5-4
J: TRBJ1-5
D: .
size: few

DNA: TGCGCCAGCAGTCTGAACCCGGGACAGGTCTCCAATGAGCAGTTCTTC
CDR3: CASSLNPGQVSNEQFF
V: TRBV5-1
J: TRBJ2-1
D: TRBD1
size: once

DNA: TGTGCCAGTAGGCTCGTCGGGACAGGGGGTTCCGGGGAGCTGTTTTTT
CDR3: CASRLVGTGGSGELFF
V: TRBV19
J: TRBJ2-2
D: TRBD1
size: once

DNA: TGTGCCAGCAAAGGGGTTGGGAAAGAGACCCAGTACTTC
CDR3: CASKGVGKETQYF
V: TRBV6-5
J: TRBJ2-5
D: .
size: .

DNA: TGTGCCAGCAGCTCCCTGAGCGCCGGGGACGAGCAGTACTTC
CDR3: CASSSLSAGDEQYF
V: TRBV5-6
J: TRBJ2-7
D: .
size: .

DNA: TGTGCCAGCAGGATAGGCGGCTTGAACACTGAAGCTTTCTTT
CDR3: CASRIGGLNTEAFF
V: TRBV27
J: TRBJ1-1
D: .
size: .

DNA: TGTGCCAGCAGTCCTGAGGGTGGGGCTGAAGCTTTCTTT
CDR3: CASSPEGGAEAFF
V: TRBV28
J: TRBJ1-1
D: .
size: .

DNA: TGTGCCAGCAGTGAAGCCACGGGAGGGTTTCAAGAGACCCAGTACTTC
CDR3: CASSEATGGFQETQYF
V: TRBV6-1
J: TRBJ2-5
D: TRBD2
size: .

DNA: TGTGCCAGCAGCCTCCTCAGGGGTAGCACTGAAGCTTTCTTT
CDR3: CASSLLRGSTEAFF
V: TRBV3-1/TRBV3-2
J: TRBJ1-1
D: .
size: .

DNA: TGTGCCAGCAGCGAGGGACTCAACACCGGGGAGCTGTTTTTT
CDR3: CASSEGLNTGELFF
V: TRBV9
J: TRBJ2-2
D: .
size: .

DNA: TGTGCCAGTAGTCCCTACAGGGGTCGAGATTCACCCCTCCACTTT
CDR3: CASSPYRGRDSPLHF
V: TRBV19
J: TRBJ1-6
D: TRBD1
size: .

DNA: TGTGCCAGCTCACAGGAACTAAACTATGGCTACACCTTC
CDR3: CASSQELNYGYTF
V: TRBV18
J: TRBJ1-2
D: .
size: .

DNA: TGTGCCAGTACCACTTCCCCCTCACAGGGGAAAACTGAAGCTTTCTTT
CDR3: CASTTSPSQGKTEAFF
V: TRBV19
J: TRBJ1-1
D: TRBD1
size: .

DNA: TGCAGCGTTGTGCGGGGGGGTCAGAATGAGCAGTTCTTC
CDR3: CSVVRGGQNEQFF
V: TRBV29-1
J: TRBJ2-1
D: TRBD2
size: .

DNA: TGTGCCAGCAGCTTAGGCAGGGGGATAGATACGCAGTATTTT
CDR3: CASSLGRGIDTQYF
V: TRBV11-3
J: TRBJ2-3
D: TRBD1
size: .

DNA: TGTGCCAGCAGCCTCTCAGGGGATGGCTACACCTTC
CDR3: CASSLSGDGYTF
V: TRBV7-6
J: TRBJ1-2
D: .
size: .

DNA: TGCGCCAGCAGTGATGTGGCGGGAGGGCCGGATGAGCAGTTCTTC
CDR3: CASSDVAGGPDEQFF
V: TRBV10-1
J: TRBJ2-1
D: TRBD2
size: .

DNA: TGTGCCAGCAGTTCCTCCTCTAACACTGAAGCTTTCTTT
CDR3: CASSSSSNTEAFF
V: TRBV25-1
J: TRBJ1-1
D: .
size: .

DNA: TGCAGCGTTACCGGGACTAGCGAGACTCCCTACGAGCAGTACTTC
CDR3: CSVTGTSETPYEQYF
V: TRBV29-1
J: TRBJ2-7
D: TRBD2
size: once

DNA: TGTGCCAGCAGCCTAAGACAGGGTAGGAGCTCACCCCTCCACTTT
CDR3: CASSLRQGRSSPLHF
V: TRBV7-6
J: TRBJ1-6
D: TRBD1
size: .

DNA: TGTGCCAGCAGTGCGGGACTAGTCCCCTACGAGCAGTACTTC
CDR3: CASSAGLVPYEQYF
V: TRBV2
J: TRBJ2-7
D: TRBD2
size: .

DNA: TGTGCCAGCAGCTGGACAGGGATGTTCTACGAGCAGTACTTC
CDR3: CASSWTGMFYEQYF
V: TRBV7-2
J: TRBJ2-7
D: TRBD1
size: .

DNA: TGTGCCAGTATGGGACAGTACTACGAGCAGTACTTC
CDR3: CASMGQYYEQYF
V: TRBV19
J: TRBJ2-7
D: TRBD1
size: .

DNA: TGTGCCAGCAGCACCGGGACTAGCGGCTCCTACAATGAGCAGTTCTTC
CDR3: CASSTGTSGSYNEQFF
V: TRBV11-3
J: TRBJ2-1
D: TRBD2
size: .

DNA: TGTGCCAGCCAAAGCACCGGGATCTCCTACGAGCAGTACTTC
CDR3: CASQSTGISYEQYF
V: TRBV19
J: TRBJ2-7
D: .
size: .

DNA: TGTGCCAGCAGTCCCGACAGGGGGCCCTCCTACGAGCAGTACTTC
CDR3: CASSPDRGPSYEQYF
V: TRBV7-2
J: TRBJ2-7
D: TRBD1
size: few

DNA: TGTGCCAGCTTGACAGTGAATAGCAATCAGCCCCAGCATTTT
CDR3: CASLTVNSNQPQHF
V: TRBV6-5
J: TRBJ1-5
D: .
size: once

DNA: TGTGCCAGTAGGAACCACAGGGGGGAGCAGTACTTC
CDR3: CASRNHRGEQYF
V: TRBV19
J: TRBJ2-7
D: TRBD1
size: few

DNA: TGTGCCAGCAGTGACAGGGTCATGAACACTGAAGCTTTCTTT
CDR3: CASSDRVMNTEAFF
V: TRBV6-1
J: TRBJ1-1
D: .
size: .

DNA: TGCGCCAGCAGCTTAGGGACAGGGAGCATGATCGATCAGCCCCAGCATTTT
CDR3: CASSLGTGSMIDQPQHF
V: TRBV5-1
J: TRBJ1-5
D: TRBD1
size: few

DNA: TGTGCCAGCAGCGTGGCGGGAGCCCCCGGGGAGCTGTTTTTT
CDR3: CASSVAGAPGELFF
V: TRBV9
J: TRBJ2-2
D: TRBD2
size: .

DNA: TGTGCCAGCAGTCACAACTACGAGCAGTACTTC
CDR3: CASSHNYEQYF
V: TRBV6-2/TRBV6-3
J: TRBJ2-7
D: .
size: few

DNA: TGTGCCTGGAACCCGGGACAGGGGCAAGAGACCCAGTACTTC
CDR3: CAWNPGQGQETQYF
V: TRBV30
J: TRBJ2-5
D: TRBD1
size: .

DNA: TGTGCCAGCAGTCCTTACGGGACTAGCGGTAACGACCAGTACTTC
CDR3: CASSPYGTSGNDQYF
V: TRBV28
J: TRBJ2-5
D: TRBD2
size: .

DNA: TGTGCCAGCAGCTTACGGTATGGGCCGAATGAAAAACTGTTTTTT
CDR3: CASSLRYGPNEKLFF
V: TRBV13
J: TRBJ1-4
D: .
size: .

DNA: TGTGCCACCAGTGATTCTAACGCCGTAGAGCAGTACTTC
CDR3: CATSDSNAVEQYF
V: TRBV24-1
J: TRBJ2-7
D: .
size: few

DNA: TGCGCCAGCAGTGTCGGCGGGATGACTTACGAGCAGTACTTC
CDR3: CASSVGGMTYEQYF
V: TRBV10-2
J: TRBJ2-7
D: .
size: .

DNA: TGTGCCAGCAGTTCTCAGGGTGGCATTGGCTACACCTTC
CDR3: CASSSQGGIGYTF
V: TRBV12-3/TRBV12-4
J: TRBJ1-2
D: .
size: .

DNA: TGTGCCAGCAGCCCAGGGGGTTGGACCGGGGAGCTGTTTTTT
CDR3: CASSPGGWTGELFF
V: TRBV11-2
J: TRBJ2-2
D: TRBD1
size: .

DNA: TGTGCCAGTAGTCCACGGCAGGGATTCGGCGAGCAGTACTTC
CDR3: CASSPRQGFGEQYF
V: TRBV19
J: TRBJ2-7
D: .
size: .

DNA: TGTGCCAGCAGCTCCGGCCCAGGGGGTGGAGAGACCCAGTACTTC
CDR3: CASSSGPGGGETQYF
V: TRBV5-4
J: TRBJ2-5
D: TRBD1
size: .

DNA: TGTGTCTGGAGTGTACGCAGGGGAGACGGCTACACCTTC
CDR3: CVWSVRRGDGYTF
V: TRBV30
J: TRBJ1-2
D: .
size: once

DNA: TGCGCCAGCAGCCCGACCGGGAGCACAGATACGCAGTATTTT
CDR3: CASSPTGSTDTQYF
V: TRBV4-3
J: TRBJ2-3
D: .
size: .

DNA: TGTGCCAGCAGCTCCTCCCTCCCGGGTCTGACTGAAGCTTTCTTT
CDR3: CASSSSLPGLTEAFF
V: TRBV7-9
J: TRBJ1-1
D: .
size: .

DNA: TGTGCCAGCAGCTTACAAGGGGGAATGGAGCAGTACTTC
CDR3: CASSLQGGMEQYF
V: TRBV7-3
J: TRBJ2-7
D: .
size: .

DNA: TGTGCCAGCAGCCTAGGACTAGCGGGGCCCTACGAGCAGTACTTC
CDR3: CASSLGLAGPYEQYF
V: TRBV9
J: TRBJ2-7
D: TRBD2
size: once

DNA: TGCGCCAGCAGCCAAACTAAGGTGGGGGCAAATTCACCCCTCCACTTT
CDR3: CASSQTKVGANSPLHF
V: TRBV4-3
J: TRBJ1-6
D: .
size: .

DNA: TGTGCCAGCAGCCAAGGGACGGGACACCTTTACAATGAGCAGTTCTTC
CDR3: CASSQGTGHLYNEQFF
V: TRBV4-2
J: TRBJ2-1
D: .
size: .

DNA: TGTGCCAGCAGACAGGGGTCCTCATGGGGCATAAGCTCCTACAATGAGCAGTTCTTC
CDR3: CASRQGSSWGISSYNEQFF
V: TRBV7-9
J: TRBJ2-1
D: TRBD1
size: .

DNA: TGTGCCAGCAGTGAAGAGGACAGAGGCACAGATACGCAGTATTTT
CDR3: CASSEEDRGTDTQYF
V: TRBV2
J: TRBJ2-3
D: .
size: few

DNA: TGTGCCAGCAGCTTCTCCCGACAGCTCTCTACGCAGTATTTT
CDR3: CASSFSRQLSTQYF
V: TRBV7-8
J: TRBJ2-3
D: .
size: .

DNA: TGTGCCAGCAGCTCTTCCACGCACTACTCTGGAAACACCATATATTTT
CDR3: CASSSSTHYSGNTIYF
V: TRBV7-6
J: TRBJ1-3
D: .
size: .

DNA: TGCAGCGTCAACAGGGGGATGGGGATATACAATGAGCAGTTCTTC
CDR3: CSVNRGMGIYNEQFF
V: TRBV29-1
J: TRBJ2-1
D: TRBD1
size: .

DNA: TGTGCCAGCAGCTTAGATCGGCTGAGGGCTTTCTTT
CDR3: CASSLDRLRAFF
V: TRBV11-2
J: TRBJ1-1
D: .
size: few

DNA: TGCGCCAGCAGCGAACAGGGCTACGAGCAGTACTTC
CDR3: CASSEQGYEQYF
V: TRBV5-1
J: TRBJ2-7
D: .
size: few

DNA: TGCGCCAGCAGCTTGGGAGGACAGGGGGGAATGAACACTGAAGCTTTCTTT
CDR3: CASSLGGQGGMNTEAFF
V: TRBV5-1
J: TRBJ1-1
D: TRBD1
size: .

DNA: TGTGCCAGTAGTGTTACAGGGGGCGCACATCAGCCCCAGCATTTT
CDR3: CASSVTGGAHQPQHF
V: TRBV19
J: TRBJ1-5
D: TRBD1
size: .